This T cell receptor beta chain came from a study of blood T cell repertoires in COVID-19. Study context: Both acute and convalescent COVID-19 samples were obtained from the United States, Italy and Spain.

This clone showed up just once. In the original workflow: Reference gene primer amplification gave nucleated cell count estimates. Assay: immunoSEQ multiplex PCR; the TCRdb copy retains only in-frame clones and omits some. That table furnishes V, J and clone size, whereas the DNA furnished D and trimming. Of about 300,000 clones listed, roughly 83% were seen once; the top ten hold 1.6%. The CDR3 totals 15 residues. In germline, CDR1 is WNHNN, CDR2 SYGVQD (reference sequence). Germline trimming cut 5 bases from V and 5 bases from J; bases unmatched to any gene: 6. The V gene is TRBV10-1, the J gene TRBJ1-6; 7 positions match TRBD1. Material for sequencing was peripheral blood. This clonotype originated in a woman in her forties or fifties with acute or convalescent COVID-19. The CDR3 coding sequence is TGCGCCAGCAGTACGGGACAGTTCGATAATTCACCCCTCCACTTT. Its translation: CASSTGQFDNSPLHF.